This T cell receptor (beta chain) was profiled in a study of blood T cell repertoires in COVID-19. Study background: The samples span acute and convalescent COVID-19 from the United States, Italy and Spain. PBMCs, B-cell-depleted T cells, or T cells provided the cDNA or gDNA that made up the material.

There are a few counts of this clone. Looked up from germline, CDR1 is SGHVS and CDR2 is FNYEAQ. Trimming took 4 bases from V and 0 from J, leaving 7 bases between them. This CDR3 has 14 amino acids. Authors' data handling: Reference gene primer amplification gave estimated nucleated cell counts. Clones were sequenced by immunoSEQ multiplex PCR, and TCRdb holds only the in-frame ones, with some missing. V, J and clone size are those of that table, while D and trimming were read from the DNA. The table lists about 110,000 clones, 85% of them singletons. The sequenced sample consisted of peripheral blood. The genes are TRBV7-6 and TRBJ1-3; D uncertain. The receptor was isolated from a human donor in a cohort sampled during active COVID-19. CDR3 loop: CASSSRDSGNTIYF. In DNA, the CDR3 is TGTGCCAGCAGCTCACGGGACTCTGGAAACACCATATATTTT.